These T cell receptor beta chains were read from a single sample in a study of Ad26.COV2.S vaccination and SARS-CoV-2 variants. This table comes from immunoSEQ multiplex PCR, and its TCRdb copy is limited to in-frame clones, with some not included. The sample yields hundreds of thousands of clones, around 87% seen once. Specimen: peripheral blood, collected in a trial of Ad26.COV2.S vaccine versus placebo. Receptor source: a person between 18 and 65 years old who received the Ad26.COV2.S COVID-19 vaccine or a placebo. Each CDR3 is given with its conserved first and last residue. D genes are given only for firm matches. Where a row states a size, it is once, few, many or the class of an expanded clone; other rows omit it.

CDR3 DNA: TGTGCCAGCAGCGTAGGAGGGATTATTCGGAACACTGAAGCTTTCTTT
CDR3 protein: CASSVGGIIRNTEAFF
clone size: -
D gene: -
V gene: TRBV9
J gene: TRBJ1-1
CDR3 length: 16

CDR3 DNA: TGTGCCAGCAGCTTGTATCCGGGATCTAGCTACGAGCAGTACTTC
CDR3 protein: CASSLYPGSSYEQYF
clone size: -
D gene: -
V gene: TRBV5-8
J gene: TRBJ2-7
CDR3 length: 15

CDR3 DNA: TGTGCCTCAACAGCGAACACTGAAGCTTTCTTT
CDR3 protein: CASTANTEAFF
clone size: -
D gene: -
V gene: TRBV30
J gene: TRBJ1-1
CDR3 length: 11

CDR3 DNA: TGTGCTAGTGACCAGACAGCCGAGCAGTTCTTC
CDR3 protein: CASDQTAEQFF
clone size: -
D gene: -
V gene: TRBV12-5
J gene: TRBJ2-1
CDR3 length: 11

CDR3 DNA: TGTGCTACGGGGGGCTTGTATAATTCACCCCTCCACTTT
CDR3 protein: CATGGLYNSPLHF
clone size: -
D gene: -
V gene: TRBV7-2
J gene: TRBJ1-6
CDR3 length: 13

CDR3 DNA: TGTGCCTGGAGTTCGGACAGGGGCCACGAGCAGTACTTC
CDR3 protein: CAWSSDRGHEQYF
clone size: -
D gene: TRBD1
V gene: TRBV30
J gene: TRBJ2-7
CDR3 length: 13

CDR3 DNA: TGCAGCGTTGGCGAAGGGACAGAGACCCAGTACTTC
CDR3 protein: CSVGEGTETQYF
clone size: -
D gene: -
V gene: TRBV29-1
J gene: TRBJ2-5
CDR3 length: 12

CDR3 DNA: TGTGCCAGCAGCCCCAGGAGGACAGGGGCCGACAATGAGCAGTTCTTC
CDR3 protein: CASSPRRTGADNEQFF
clone size: -
D gene: TRBD1
V gene: TRBV11-3
J gene: TRBJ2-1
CDR3 length: 16

CDR3 DNA: TGTGCCAGTAGTATAGAGGGGACAGGCAACCTGAACACTGAAGCTTTCTTT
CDR3 protein: CASSIEGTGNLNTEAFF
clone size: -
D gene: TRBD1
V gene: TRBV19
J gene: TRBJ1-1
CDR3 length: 17

CDR3 DNA: TGTGCCAGCAGCCGACTTGGGAGAGGAGGCTACACCTTC
CDR3 protein: CASSRLGRGGYTF
clone size: -
D gene: -
V gene: TRBV14
J gene: TRBJ1-2
CDR3 length: 13

CDR3 DNA: TGTGCCAGCAGCCGTACAGGGGGCCTAAACACTGAAGCTTTCTTT
CDR3 protein: CASSRTGGLNTEAFF
clone size: -
D gene: TRBD1
V gene: TRBV7-9
J gene: TRBJ1-1
CDR3 length: 15

CDR3 DNA: TGTGCCAGCAGCCTCGAAAAAGGGGGTATCTATGGCTACACCTTC
CDR3 protein: CASSLEKGGIYGYTF
clone size: -
D gene: -
V gene: TRBV6-5
J gene: TRBJ1-2
CDR3 length: 15

CDR3 DNA: TGTGCCAGCAGCCAAGAGAGACAGGGGGGGACACCCCTCCACTTT
CDR3 protein: CASSQERQGGTPLHF
clone size: -
D gene: TRBD1
V gene: TRBV14
J gene: TRBJ1-6
CDR3 length: 15

CDR3 DNA: TGTGCCAGCAGCATCTTCGCCGGGACAGGGTATGTCACCGGGGAGCTGTTTTTT
CDR3 protein: CASSIFAGTGYVTGELFF
clone size: -
D gene: TRBD1
V gene: TRBV5-4
J gene: TRBJ2-2
CDR3 length: 18

CDR3 DNA: TGTGCCTGGAGTGGCGGGGGGGGCGGAGGTGAAAAACTGTTTTTT
CDR3 protein: CAWSGGGGGGEKLFF
clone size: -
D gene: -
V gene: TRBV30
J gene: TRBJ1-4
CDR3 length: 15

CDR3 DNA: TGCGCCAGCAGGGACTACCTGTACAATGAGCAGTTCTTC
CDR3 protein: CASRDYLYNEQFF
clone size: -
D gene: -
V gene: TRBV4-1
J gene: TRBJ2-1
CDR3 length: 13

CDR3 DNA: TGTGCCAGCAGCCCTCAACAGGGGGGAATCGACACTGAAGCTTTCTTT
CDR3 protein: CASSPQQGGIDTEAFF
clone size: few
D gene: TRBD1
V gene: TRBV5-6
J gene: TRBJ1-1
CDR3 length: 16

CDR3 DNA: TGCAGTGCCAACGAAGTCCCAGGCTACACCTTC
CDR3 protein: CSANEVPGYTF
clone size: -
D gene: -
V gene: TRBV20-1
J gene: TRBJ1-2
CDR3 length: 11

CDR3 DNA: TGTGCCAGCAGTCGGTCGGGGACTAGCGGCACAGATACGCAGTATTTT
CDR3 protein: CASSRSGTSGTDTQYF
clone size: once
D gene: TRBD2
V gene: TRBV6-6
J gene: TRBJ2-3
CDR3 length: 16

CDR3 DNA: TGTGCCAGCAGCCCTCAAGGGGAGCAGTACTTC
CDR3 protein: CASSPQGEQYF
clone size: -
D gene: -
V gene: TRBV28
J gene: TRBJ2-7
CDR3 length: 11

CDR3 DNA: TGTGCCAGCAGCCTCGCCCGGGGACGCACAGATACGCAGTATTTT
CDR3 protein: CASSLARGRTDTQYF
clone size: -
D gene: -
V gene: TRBV4-2
J gene: TRBJ2-3
CDR3 length: 15

CDR3 DNA: TGTGCCAGCAGCGTAGGGACTGCCCCTAACTATGGCTACACCTTC
CDR3 protein: CASSVGTAPNYGYTF
clone size: -
D gene: -
V gene: TRBV2
J gene: TRBJ1-2
CDR3 length: 15

CDR3 DNA: TGCGCCAGCAGCCAAGATGCCTCCCGGAATGAAAAACTGTTTTTT
CDR3 protein: CASSQDASRNEKLFF
clone size: -
D gene: -
V gene: TRBV4-3
J gene: TRBJ1-4
CDR3 length: 15

CDR3 DNA: TGTGCCAGCAGCGTAGGTGGGACAGGGGGAGAGGAGGCTTTCTTT
CDR3 protein: CASSVGGTGGEEAFF
clone size: -
D gene: TRBD1
V gene: TRBV9
J gene: TRBJ1-1
CDR3 length: 15

CDR3 DNA: TGTGCCAGCAGCTCCTGGGAGGGCACAGATACGCAGTATTTT
CDR3 protein: CASSSWEGTDTQYF
clone size: -
D gene: -
V gene: TRBV7-8
J gene: TRBJ2-3
CDR3 length: 14

CDR3 DNA: TGTGCCAGCAGCTCGACAGGCGGACATTCGGAGCATGGCTACACCTTC
CDR3 protein: CASSSTGGHSEHGYTF
clone size: -
D gene: -
V gene: TRBV7-9
J gene: TRBJ1-2
CDR3 length: 16

CDR3 DNA: TGTGCCAGCAGCTTAGGTAGGGATCAGCCCCAGCATTTT
CDR3 protein: CASSLGRDQPQHF
clone size: -
D gene: -
V gene: TRBV7-2
J gene: TRBJ1-5
CDR3 length: 13